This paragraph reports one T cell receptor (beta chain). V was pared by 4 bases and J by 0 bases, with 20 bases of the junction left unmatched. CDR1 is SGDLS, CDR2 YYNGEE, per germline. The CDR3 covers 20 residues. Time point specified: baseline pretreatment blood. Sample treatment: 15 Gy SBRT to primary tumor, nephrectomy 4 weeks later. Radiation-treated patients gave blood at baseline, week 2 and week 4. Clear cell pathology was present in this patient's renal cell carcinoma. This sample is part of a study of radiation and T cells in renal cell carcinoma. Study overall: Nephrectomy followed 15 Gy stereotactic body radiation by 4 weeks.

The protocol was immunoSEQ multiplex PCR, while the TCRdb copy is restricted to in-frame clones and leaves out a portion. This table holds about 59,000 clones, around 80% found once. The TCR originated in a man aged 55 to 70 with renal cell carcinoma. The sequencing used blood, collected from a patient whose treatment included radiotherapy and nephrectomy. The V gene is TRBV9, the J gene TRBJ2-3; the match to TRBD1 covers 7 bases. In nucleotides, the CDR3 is TGTGCCAGCAGCCGAAACCCGTCAGTAGACAGGGCTGGAAGCACAGATACGCAGTATTTT. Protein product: CASSRNPSVDRAGSTDTQYF.